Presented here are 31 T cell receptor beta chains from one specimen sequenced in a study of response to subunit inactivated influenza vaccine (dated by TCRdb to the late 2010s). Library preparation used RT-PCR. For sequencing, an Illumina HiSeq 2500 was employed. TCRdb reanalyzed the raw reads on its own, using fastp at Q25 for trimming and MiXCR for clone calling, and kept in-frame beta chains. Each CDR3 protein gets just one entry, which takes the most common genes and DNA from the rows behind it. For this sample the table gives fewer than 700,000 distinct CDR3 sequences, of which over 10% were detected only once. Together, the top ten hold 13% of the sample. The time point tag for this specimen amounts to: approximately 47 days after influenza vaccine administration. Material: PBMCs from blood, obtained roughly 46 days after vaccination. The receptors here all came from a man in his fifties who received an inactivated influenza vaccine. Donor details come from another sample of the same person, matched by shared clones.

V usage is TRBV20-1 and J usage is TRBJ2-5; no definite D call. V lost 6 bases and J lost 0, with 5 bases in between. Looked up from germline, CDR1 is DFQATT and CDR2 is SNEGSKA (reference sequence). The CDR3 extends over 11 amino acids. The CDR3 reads CSAQHQETQYF. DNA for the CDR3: TGCAGTGCCCAGCACCAAGAGACCCAGTACTTC.

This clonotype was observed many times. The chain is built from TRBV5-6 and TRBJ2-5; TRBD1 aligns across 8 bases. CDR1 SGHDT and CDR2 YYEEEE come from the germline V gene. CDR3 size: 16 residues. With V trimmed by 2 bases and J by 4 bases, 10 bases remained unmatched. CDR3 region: CASSFYDRGLGETQYF. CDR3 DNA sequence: TGTGCCAGCAGCTTCTATGACAGGGGCCTAGGAGAGACCCAGTACTTC.

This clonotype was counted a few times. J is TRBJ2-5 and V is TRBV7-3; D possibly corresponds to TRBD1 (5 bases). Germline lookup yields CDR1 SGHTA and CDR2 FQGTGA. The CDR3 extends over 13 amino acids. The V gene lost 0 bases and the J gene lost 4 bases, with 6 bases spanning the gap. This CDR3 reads CASSLTQGETQYF. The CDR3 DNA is TGTGCCAGCAGCTTAACTCAGGGAGAGACCCAGTACTTC.

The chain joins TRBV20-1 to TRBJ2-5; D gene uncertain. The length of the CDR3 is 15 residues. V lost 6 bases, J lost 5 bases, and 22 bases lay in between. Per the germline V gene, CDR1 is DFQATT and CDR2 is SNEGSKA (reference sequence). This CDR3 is CSASYSATRSETQYF. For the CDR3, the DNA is TGCAGTGCCTCCTACTCGGCTACACGTTCGGAGACCCAGTACTTC.

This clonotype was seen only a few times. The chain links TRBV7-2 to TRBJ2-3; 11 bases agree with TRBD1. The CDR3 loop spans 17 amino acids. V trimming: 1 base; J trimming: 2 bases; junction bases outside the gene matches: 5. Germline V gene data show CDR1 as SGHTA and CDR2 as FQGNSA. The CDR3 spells CASSLVGQGASTDTQYF. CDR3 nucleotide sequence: TGTGCCAGCAGCTTAGTTGGACAGGGGGCTTCCACAGATACGCAGTATTTT.

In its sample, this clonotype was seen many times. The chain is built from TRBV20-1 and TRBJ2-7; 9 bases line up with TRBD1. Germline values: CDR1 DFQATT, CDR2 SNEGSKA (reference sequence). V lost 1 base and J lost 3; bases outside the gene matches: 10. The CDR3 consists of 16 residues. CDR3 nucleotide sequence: TGCAGTGCTAGAGGCCCTGGGACAGGGCCCTTCTACGAGCAGTACTTC. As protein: CSARGPGTGPFYEQYF.

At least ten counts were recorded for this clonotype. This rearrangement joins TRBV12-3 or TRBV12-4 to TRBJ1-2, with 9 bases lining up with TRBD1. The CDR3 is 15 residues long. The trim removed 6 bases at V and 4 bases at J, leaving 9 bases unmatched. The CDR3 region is CASSKPGQGVYGYTF. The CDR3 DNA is TGTGCCAGCAGCAAACCGGGACAGGGTGTCTATGGCTACACCTTC.

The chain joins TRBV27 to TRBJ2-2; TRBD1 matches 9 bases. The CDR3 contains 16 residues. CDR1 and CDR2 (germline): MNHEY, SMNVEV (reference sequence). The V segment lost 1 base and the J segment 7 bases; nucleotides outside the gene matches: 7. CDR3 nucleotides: TGTGCCAGCAGTTTATTGGGACAGGGATACAGCGGGGAGCTGTTTTTT. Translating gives CASSLLGQGYSGELFF.

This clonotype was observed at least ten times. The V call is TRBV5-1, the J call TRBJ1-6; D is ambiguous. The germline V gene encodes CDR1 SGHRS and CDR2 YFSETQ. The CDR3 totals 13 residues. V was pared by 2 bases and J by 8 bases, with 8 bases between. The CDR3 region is CASSFNIDSPLHF. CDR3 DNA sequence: TGCGCCAGCAGCTTTAATATAGATTCACCCCTCCACTTT.

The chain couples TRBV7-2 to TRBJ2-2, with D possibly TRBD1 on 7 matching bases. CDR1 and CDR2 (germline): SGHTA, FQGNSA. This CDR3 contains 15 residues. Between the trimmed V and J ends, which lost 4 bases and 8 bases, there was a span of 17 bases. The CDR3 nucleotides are TGTGCCAGCAGCTCAGGGGGGCCAGGAGTAGGGGAGCTGTTTTTT. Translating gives CASSSGGPGVGELFF.

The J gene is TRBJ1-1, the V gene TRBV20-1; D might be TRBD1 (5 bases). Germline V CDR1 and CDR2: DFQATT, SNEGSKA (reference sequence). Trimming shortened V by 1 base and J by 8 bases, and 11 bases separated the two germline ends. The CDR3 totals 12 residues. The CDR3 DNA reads TGCAGTGCTAGAGGGACGGGGGAGGAAGCTTTCTTT. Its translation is CSARGTGEEAFF.

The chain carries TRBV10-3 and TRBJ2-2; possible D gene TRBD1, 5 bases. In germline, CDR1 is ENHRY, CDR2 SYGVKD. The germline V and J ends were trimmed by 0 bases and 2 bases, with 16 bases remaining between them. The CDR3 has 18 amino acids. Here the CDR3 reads CAISESTRTPSNTGELFF. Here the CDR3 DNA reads TGTGCCATCAGTGAGTCGACGAGGACACCTTCCAACACCGGGGAGCTGTTTTTT.

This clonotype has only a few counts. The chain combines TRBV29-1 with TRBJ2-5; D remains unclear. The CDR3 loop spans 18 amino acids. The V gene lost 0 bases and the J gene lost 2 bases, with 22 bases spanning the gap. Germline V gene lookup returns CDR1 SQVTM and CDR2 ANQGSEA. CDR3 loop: CSVEDHRVPGSLQETQYF. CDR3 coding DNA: TGCAGCGTTGAAGACCATAGAGTGCCGGGCTCTTTACAAGAGACCCAGTACTTC.

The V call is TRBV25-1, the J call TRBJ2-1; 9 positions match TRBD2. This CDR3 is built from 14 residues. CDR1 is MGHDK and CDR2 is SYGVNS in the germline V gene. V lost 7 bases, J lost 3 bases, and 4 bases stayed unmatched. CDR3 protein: CASTAGGFYNEQFF. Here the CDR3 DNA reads TGTGCCAGCACAGCGGGGGGATTCTACAATGAGCAGTTCTTC.

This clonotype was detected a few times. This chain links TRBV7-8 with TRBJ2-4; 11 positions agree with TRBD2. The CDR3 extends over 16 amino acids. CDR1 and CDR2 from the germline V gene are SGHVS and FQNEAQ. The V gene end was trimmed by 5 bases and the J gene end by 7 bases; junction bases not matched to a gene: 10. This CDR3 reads CASSTLSGGAHNIQYF. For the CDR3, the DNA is TGTGCCAGCAGCACTCTTAGCGGGGGGGCGCATAACATTCAGTACTTC.

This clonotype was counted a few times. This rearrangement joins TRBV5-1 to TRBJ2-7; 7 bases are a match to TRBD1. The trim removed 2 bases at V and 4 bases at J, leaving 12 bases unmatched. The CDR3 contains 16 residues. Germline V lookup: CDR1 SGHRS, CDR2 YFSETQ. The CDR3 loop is CASSFNYGTATYEQYF. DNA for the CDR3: TGCGCCAGCAGCTTTAACTACGGGACAGCAACGTACGAGCAGTACTTC.

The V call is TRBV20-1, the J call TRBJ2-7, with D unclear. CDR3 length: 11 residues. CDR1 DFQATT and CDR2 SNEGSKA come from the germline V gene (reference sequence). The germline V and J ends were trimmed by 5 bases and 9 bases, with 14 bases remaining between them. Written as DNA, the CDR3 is TGCAGTGCTGCCTCGGATGGATGGCAGTACTTC. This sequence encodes CSAASDGWQYF.

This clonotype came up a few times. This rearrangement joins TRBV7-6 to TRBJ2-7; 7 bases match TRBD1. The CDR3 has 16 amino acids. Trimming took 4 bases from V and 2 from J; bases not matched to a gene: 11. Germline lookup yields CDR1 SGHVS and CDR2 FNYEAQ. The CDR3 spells CASSWYLGTETYEQYF. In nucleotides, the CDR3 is TGTGCCAGCAGCTGGTACCTAGGGACAGAGACCTACGAGCAGTACTTC.

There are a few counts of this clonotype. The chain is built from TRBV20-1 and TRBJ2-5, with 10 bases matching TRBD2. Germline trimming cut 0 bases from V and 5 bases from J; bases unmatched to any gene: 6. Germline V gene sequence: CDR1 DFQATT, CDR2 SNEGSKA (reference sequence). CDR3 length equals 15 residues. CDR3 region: CSAREPSGSQETQYF. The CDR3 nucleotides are TGCAGTGCTAGAGAGCCTAGCGGGAGCCAGGAGACCCAGTACTTC.

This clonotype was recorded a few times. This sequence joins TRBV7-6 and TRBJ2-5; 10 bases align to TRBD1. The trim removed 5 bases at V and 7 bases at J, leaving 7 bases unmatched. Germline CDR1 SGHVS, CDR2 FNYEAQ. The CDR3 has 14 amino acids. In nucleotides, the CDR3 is TGTGCCAGCAGCCAGCCGGACAGGGGGTCGACCCAGTACTTC. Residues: CASSQPDRGSTQYF. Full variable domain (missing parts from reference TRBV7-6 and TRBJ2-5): GAGVSQSPRYKVTKRGQDVALRCDPISGHVSLYWYRQALGQGPEFLTYFNYEAQQDKSGLPNDRFSAERPEGSISTLTIQRTEQRDSAMYRCASSQPDRGSTQYFGPGTRLLVL.

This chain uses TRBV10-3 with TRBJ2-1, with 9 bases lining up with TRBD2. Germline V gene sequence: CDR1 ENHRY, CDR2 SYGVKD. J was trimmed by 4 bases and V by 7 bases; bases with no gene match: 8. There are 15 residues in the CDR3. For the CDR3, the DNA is TGTGCCATCACCGAAACGGGACTAGCTTACAATGAGCAGTTCTTC. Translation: CAITETGLAYNEQFF.

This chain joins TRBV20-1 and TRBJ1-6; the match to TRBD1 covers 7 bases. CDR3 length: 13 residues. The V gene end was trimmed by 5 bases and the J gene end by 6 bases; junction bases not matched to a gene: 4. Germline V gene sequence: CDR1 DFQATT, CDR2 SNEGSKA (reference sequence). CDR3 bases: TGCAGTGCTGGACACAGGGGTAATTCACCCCTCCACTTT. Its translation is CSAGHRGNSPLHF.

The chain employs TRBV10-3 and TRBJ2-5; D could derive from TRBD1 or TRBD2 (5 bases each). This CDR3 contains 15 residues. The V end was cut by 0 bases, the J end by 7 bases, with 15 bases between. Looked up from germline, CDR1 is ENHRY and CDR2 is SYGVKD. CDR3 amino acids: CAISESGEGRATQYF. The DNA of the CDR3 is TGTGCCATCAGTGAGTCGGGTGAGGGGAGAGCGACCCAGTACTTC.

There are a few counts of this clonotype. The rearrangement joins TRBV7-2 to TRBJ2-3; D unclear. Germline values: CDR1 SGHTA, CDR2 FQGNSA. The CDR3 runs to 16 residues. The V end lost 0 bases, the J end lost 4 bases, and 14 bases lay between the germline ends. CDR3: CASSLAVPLASDTQYF. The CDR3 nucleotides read TGTGCCAGCAGCTTAGCTGTTCCCTTAGCCTCAGATACGCAGTATTTT.

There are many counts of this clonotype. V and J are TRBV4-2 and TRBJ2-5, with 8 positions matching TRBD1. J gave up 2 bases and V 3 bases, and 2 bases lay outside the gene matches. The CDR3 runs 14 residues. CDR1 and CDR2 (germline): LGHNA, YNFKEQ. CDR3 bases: TGTGCCAGCAGCCAGACAGGGGTTCAAGAGACCCAGTACTTC. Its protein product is CASSQTGVQETQYF.

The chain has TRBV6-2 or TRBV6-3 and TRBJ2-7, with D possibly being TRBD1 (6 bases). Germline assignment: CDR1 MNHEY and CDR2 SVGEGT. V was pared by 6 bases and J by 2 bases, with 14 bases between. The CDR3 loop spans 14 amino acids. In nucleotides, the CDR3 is TGTGCCAGCAGGCCAACAGGGTCCACCTACGAGCAGTACTTC. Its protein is CASRPTGSTYEQYF.

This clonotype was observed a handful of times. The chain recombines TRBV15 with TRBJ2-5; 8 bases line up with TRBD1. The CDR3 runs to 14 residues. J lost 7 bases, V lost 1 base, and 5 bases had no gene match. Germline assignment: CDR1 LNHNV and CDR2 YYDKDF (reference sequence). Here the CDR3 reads CATSRGGQGGTQYF. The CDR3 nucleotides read TGTGCCACCAGCAGAGGAGGACAGGGTGGGACCCAGTACTTC.

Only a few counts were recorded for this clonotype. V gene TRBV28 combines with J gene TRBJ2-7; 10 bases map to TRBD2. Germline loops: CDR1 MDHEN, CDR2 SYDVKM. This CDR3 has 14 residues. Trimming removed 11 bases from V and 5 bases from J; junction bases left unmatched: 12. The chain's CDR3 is CAHRGTSDFDEQYF. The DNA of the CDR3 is TGTGCCCACAGGGGGACTAGCGACTTCGACGAGCAGTACTTC.

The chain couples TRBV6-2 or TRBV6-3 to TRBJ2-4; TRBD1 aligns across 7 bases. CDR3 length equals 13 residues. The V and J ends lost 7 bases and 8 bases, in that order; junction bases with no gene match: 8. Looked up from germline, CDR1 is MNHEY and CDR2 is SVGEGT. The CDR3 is CASKEGGVDIQYF. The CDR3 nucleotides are TGTGCCAGCAAGGAAGGGGGCGTTGACATTCAGTACTTC.

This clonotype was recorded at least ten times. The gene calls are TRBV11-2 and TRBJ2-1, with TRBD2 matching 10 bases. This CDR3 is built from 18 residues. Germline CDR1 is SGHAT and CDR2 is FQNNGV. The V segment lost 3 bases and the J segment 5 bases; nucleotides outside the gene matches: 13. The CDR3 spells CASSLELLSSGGNNEQFF. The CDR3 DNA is TGTGCCAGCAGCTTGGAGCTTCTCTCTAGCGGGGGCAACAATGAGCAGTTCTTC.

CDR3 amino acids: CASSRGELGTEAFF. The CDR3 nucleotides read TGCGCCAGCAGCCGAGGAGAGCTCGGCACTGAAGCTTTCTTT. The V gene is TRBV5-1, the J gene TRBJ1-1; D remains unclear. V was cut by 4 bases and J by 4 bases, with 14 bases left in between. Looked up from germline, CDR1 is SGHRS and CDR2 is YFSETQ. This CDR3 has 14 residues.